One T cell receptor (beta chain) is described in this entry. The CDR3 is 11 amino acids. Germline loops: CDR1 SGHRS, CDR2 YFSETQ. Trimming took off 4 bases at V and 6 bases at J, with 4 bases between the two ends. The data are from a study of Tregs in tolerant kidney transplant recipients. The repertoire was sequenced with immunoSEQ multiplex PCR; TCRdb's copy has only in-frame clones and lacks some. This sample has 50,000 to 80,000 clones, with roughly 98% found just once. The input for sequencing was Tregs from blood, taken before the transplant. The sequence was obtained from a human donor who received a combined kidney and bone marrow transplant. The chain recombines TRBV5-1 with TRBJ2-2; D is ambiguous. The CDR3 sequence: CASSSPGELFF. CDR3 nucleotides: TGCGCCAGCAGCAGCCCCGGGGAGCTGTTTTTT.